The rows below give T cell receptor beta chains drawn from one sample of a study of beta chain features in type 1 diabetes. Sequencing was performed with immunoSEQ multiplex PCR; in TCRdb, only in-frame clones are kept and a portion is missing. The table has hundreds of thousands of clones, more than 12% seen once. Sequencing was performed on naive CD4+ T cells from blood. These receptors were collected from a man between 18 and 29 years old with type 1 diabetes. Each CDR3 is given with its conserved first and last residue. A D gene is named only where the DNA matches it firmly. Clone size appears in some rows only: once, few, many, or a class for an expanded clone.

abundance	d_gene	v_gene	j_gene	CDR3aa	CDR3nt
few	TRBD1	TRBV5-1	TRBJ1-5	CASSLGETGGNQPQHF	TGCGCCAGCAGCTTGGGGGAGACAGGGGGCAATCAGCCCCAGCATTTT
few	NA	TRBV7-2	TRBJ1-5	CASSLGQSQPQHF	TGTGCCAGCAGCTTAGGGCAGAGTCAGCCCCAGCATTTT
NA	NA	TRBV28	TRBJ2-7	CASSLSPGGSYEQYF	TGTGCCAGCAGTTTATCTCCAGGAGGCTCCTACGAGCAGTACTTC
NA	NA	TRBV14	TRBJ1-1	CASSQGQGPSSSDTEAFF	TGTGCCAGCAGCCAAGGGCAGGGGCCCTCCTCCAGCGACACTGAAGCTTTCTTT
NA	NA	TRBV30	TRBJ1-1	CAWSAGKAFF	TGTGCCTGGAGTGCCGGGAAAGCTTTCTTT
few	NA	TRBV6-5	TRBJ1-1	CASRRQVDSFTEAFF	TGTGCCAGCAGGCGGCAGGTTGATTCGTTCACTGAAGCTTTCTTT
NA	NA	TRBV29-1	TRBJ1-1	CSGRTVSEAFF	TGCAGCGGACGGACAGTCAGTGAAGCTTTCTTT
NA	NA	TRBV6-1	TRBJ2-3	CASSVGGASDTQYF	TGTGCCAGCAGTGTTGGGGGCGCATCAGATACGCAGTATTTT
NA	NA	TRBV7-3	TRBJ2-2	CASSTGYTGELFF	TGTGCCAGCAGCACCGGATACACCGGGGAGCTGTTTTTT
few	TRBD1	TRBV11-2	TRBJ2-1	CASRPIGQGALIKQFF	TGTGCCAGCAGGCCTATCGGGCAGGGGGCCCTCATAAAGCAGTTCTTC
NA	NA	TRBV6-5	TRBJ1-5	CASSYVKDASQHF	TGTGCCAGCAGTTACGTTAAAGACGCGTCCCAGCATTTT
few	TRBD1	TRBV28	TRBJ2-1	CASSKAAYRGEQFF	TGTGCCAGCAGCAAAGCGGCCTACAGGGGTGAGCAGTTCTTC
NA	NA	TRBV19	TRBJ2-1	CASSIRGRDYNEQFF	TGTGCCAGTAGTATAAGGGGCAGGGATTACAATGAGCAGTTCTTC
NA	TRBD1	TRBV10-3	TRBJ1-6	CAISEVSQGDSPLHF	TGTGCCATCAGTGAAGTGAGCCAGGGGGATTCACCCCTCCACTTT
NA	NA	TRBV30	TRBJ2-5	CAWRGASFTQYF	TGTGCCTGGCGGGGGGCTAGCTTTACCCAGTACTTC
few	NA	TRBV29-1	TRBJ2-3	CSVDLQQTDTQYF	TGCAGCGTTGATCTCCAGCAGACAGATACGCAGTATTTT
few	TRBD1	TRBV18	TRBJ2-5	CASSPLQGAETQYF	TGTGCCAGCTCACCTTTACAGGGGGCAGAGACCCAGTACTTC
NA	NA	TRBV5-1	TRBJ2-1	CASSSQASSYNEQFF	TGCGCCAGCAGCTCACAGGCGAGCTCCTACAATGAGCAGTTCTTC
NA	TRBD2	TRBV30	TRBJ2-1	CAWSSGSSYNEQFF	TGTGCCTGGAGCAGCGGGAGCTCCTACAATGAGCAGTTCTTC
NA	NA	TRBV5-4	TRBJ2-1	CASSLETGTHEQFF	TGTGCCAGCAGCTTGGAGACCGGGACCCATGAGCAGTTCTTC
NA	TRBD2	TRBV5-4	TRBJ2-5	CASSLAWTSGSQETQYF	TGTGCCAGCAGCTTGGCGTGGACTAGCGGGAGCCAAGAGACCCAGTACTTC
few	TRBD1	TRBV7-9	TRBJ2-7	CASTRHGQDFEQYF	TGTGCCAGCACCCGCCATGGACAGGATTTTGAGCAGTACTTC